Included here is one T cell receptor beta chain sequence, with context. The data are from a study of PD-L1 blockade in urothelial cancer. Study-wide background: The patients had undergone anywhere from 0 to 3 prior chemotherapy regimens. It was at 3 weeks (second dose) and 6 weeks after treatment start that blood was analyzed.

This table comes from immunoSEQ multiplex PCR, and its TCRdb copy is limited to in-frame clones, with some not included. The sample has about 40,000 clones; around 83% are singletons. The length of the CDR3 is 14 residues. V was pared by 4 bases and J by 2 bases, with 12 bases between. The germline V gene encodes CDR1 SEHNR and CDR2 FQNEAQ (reference sequence). This chain uses TRBV7-9 with TRBJ2-7; no definite D call. The clonotype originates from a man aged 55 to 69 with urothelial cancer. The sequences come from PBMCs, collected around atezolizumab (anti-PD-L1) treatment. As DNA, the CDR3 is TGTGCCAGCAGCTCTCAGGCAGGTGCCTACGAGCAGTACTTC. It yields the protein CASSSQAGAYEQYF. The full variable domain, its missing parts supplied by reference TRBV7-9 and TRBJ2-7, is DTGVSQNPRHKITKRGQNVTFRCDPISEHNRLYWYRQTLGQGPEFLTYFQNEAQLEKSRLLSDRFSAERPKGSFSTLEIQRTEQGDSAMYLCASSSQAGAYEQYFGPGTRLTVT.